This record concerns one T cell receptor (beta chain) sequence. The antigen remains unidentified. These data come from a study of cytomegalovirus exposure and HLA in healthy donors. The PCR employed 60 Vbeta primers together with 13 Jbeta primers. The assay was immunoSEQ multiplex PCR, and TCRdb's table has in-frame clones only and misses some. Among 85,000 to 95,000 clones listed, roughly 72% were seen once. Points from the study as a whole: CMV antigen specificity of three CMV-associated chains was confirmed in vitro. A later analysis found that most CMV-associated TCR beta chains appeared HLA-restricted. A classifier reportedly called cytomegalovirus status with high sensitivity and specificity.

The germline CDR1 and CDR2 sequences are MNHEY and SVGAGI. CDR3 size: 15 residues. The germline V and J ends were trimmed by 6 bases and 5 bases, with 19 bases remaining between them. This TCR was recovered from a man between 25 and 39 years old in good health and CMV-seropositive. The genes are TRBV6-5 and TRBJ2-5, with a weak D call TRBD2 (6 bases). Sample: PBMCs. CDR3 nucleotides: TGTGCCAGCAGCCCTTGGGGGGTCAGGGCGGAGACCCAGTACTTC. This gives the protein CASSPWGVRAETQYF.